The clone carrying this T cell receptor beta chain came up many times. Its antigen is currently unknown. This specimen comes from a study of prognosis after radiotherapy for stage I lung cancer. The study, taken as a whole, reports: Following stereotactic body radiation therapy, unique TCR clone counts fell, with a median of around 10,000 versus 6,900.

V lost 4 bases, J lost 8 bases, and 6 bases stayed unmatched. The CDR3 loop spans 13 amino acids. The germline V gene encodes CDR1 SGDLS and CDR2 YYNGEE. Genomic DNA provided the template from which TCR beta CDR3 was amplified by two-round multiplex PCR. With primers specific to each TRBV and TRBJ gene, the first-round PCR was performed. Universal primers primed the second round of PCR. TCRdb reprocessed the multiplex PCR reads with MiXCR, giving one entry per CDR3 protein. The sample consists of 26,000 or so distinct CDR3 sequences, around 30% of them appearing once. The sequence came from a donor at least 50 years old with non-small cell lung cancer. This rearrangement joins TRBV9 to TRBJ1-2, with 9 bases lining up with TRBD1. The sample here was PBMCs, taken before or after stereotactic body radiation therapy (not recorded which). CDR3 in DNA: TGTGCCAGCAGCCCCGCGACAGGGGGAGGCTACACCTTC. The encoded protein is CASSPATGGGYTF.